What follows are 27 T cell receptor beta chains derived from one specimen sequenced in a study of OX40 agonist ivuxolimab in advanced cancers. The repertoire was sequenced with immunoSEQ multiplex PCR; TCRdb's copy has only in-frame clones and lacks some. The profile covers over 100,000 clones, with 90% appearing a single time and roughly 0.99% taken by the ten largest. The specimen comprised CD4+ or CD8+ T cells sorted from blood, sampled in a trial of the OX40 agonist ivuxolimab. The receptors were sampled from an adult with an advanced solid tumor such as melanoma, head and neck, liver or kidney cancer.

The V and J genes are TRBV18 and TRBJ2-5, with a possible D match to TRBD1 (6 bases). V was cut by 3 bases and J by 4 bases, with 12 bases left in between. CDR1 KGHSH and CDR2 LQKENI come from the germline V gene. CDR3 length: 14 amino acids. The CDR3 DNA follows: TGTGCCAGCTCACCCGGACAGACACCAGAGACCCAGTACTTC. Translating it yields CASSPGQTPETQYF.

J is TRBJ2-7 and V is TRBV5-1; 8 bases map to TRBD1. Looked up from germline, CDR1 is SGHRS and CDR2 is YFSETQ. J was trimmed by 1 base and V by 4 bases; bases with no gene match: 10. There are 16 residues in the CDR3. The CDR3, as DNA: TGCGCCAGCAGCGAAGCCCTGGACAGGGTATCCTACGAGCAGTACTTC. It yields the protein CASSEALDRVSYEQYF.

The chain carries TRBV5-1 and TRBJ2-6; D ambiguous. The CDR3 contains 13 residues. The germline V gene encodes CDR1 SGHRS and CDR2 YFSETQ. V was cut by 0 bases and J by 10 bases, with 8 bases left in between. The CDR3 DNA follows: TGCGCCAGCAGCTTGGCCCCCGGGAACGTCCTGACTTTC. Protein sequence: CASSLAPGNVLTF.

V gene TRBV5-1 combines with J gene TRBJ2-1; D is unclear. Germline V gene data show CDR1 as SGHRS and CDR2 as YFSETQ. V dropped 0 bases and J dropped 6 bases, with 13 bases sitting between them. This CDR3 comprises 15 residues. CDR3 sequence reads: CASSLAVTSGNEQFF. CDR3 bases: TGCGCCAGCAGCTTGGCTGTTACCTCGGGCAATGAGCAGTTCTTC.

The chain couples TRBV18 to TRBJ2-7, with 9 bases lining up with TRBD2. CDR3 size: 17 residues. Trimming took 1 base from V and 5 from J; bases not matched to a gene: 12. Germline V gene sequence: CDR1 KGHSH, CDR2 LQKENI. The CDR3 spells CASSPLFGGGAGDEQYF. For the CDR3, the DNA is TGTGCCAGCTCACCACTTTTCGGCGGGGGGGCTGGCGACGAGCAGTACTTC.

Concerning this clone itself: Other DNA sequences from this sample encode an identical CDR3 as well. The chain is built from TRBV28 and TRBJ2-7; D remains unclear. Germline CDR1 reads MDHEN; CDR2 reads SYDVKM. The CDR3 length is 11 residues. Trimming shortened V by 2 bases and J by 4 bases, and 3 bases separated the two germline ends. CDR3 region: CASSLGYEQYF. CDR3 sequence (DNA): TGTGCCAGCAGTTTAGGGTACGAGCAGTACTTC.

This chain connects TRBV6-4 to TRBJ2-1; TRBD2 matches 12 bases. With V trimmed by 6 bases and J by 5 bases, 5 bases remained unmatched. CDR3 size: 15 residues. Germline V gives CDR1 MRHNA, CDR2 SNTAGT. The CDR3 DNA reads TGTGCCAGCAGACGACTAGCGGGAGACAACAATGAGCAGTTCTTC. This gives the protein CASRRLAGDNNEQFF.

The chain recombines TRBV6-6 with TRBJ2-5; the D is unclear. The ends were cut back, 5 bases at V and 5 bases at J, with 6 bases in the middle. The CDR3 totals 11 residues. CDR1 is MNHNY and CDR2 is SVGAGI in the germline V gene (reference sequence). The CDR3 sequence is CASSIQETQYF. DNA of the CDR3: TGTGCCAGCAGTATCCAGGAGACCCAGTACTTC.

The chain uses TRBV15 and TRBJ2-5; TRBD2 matches at 10 bases. The trim removed 7 bases at V and 5 bases at J, leaving 10 bases unmatched. Germline V gives CDR1 LNHNV, CDR2 YYDKDF (reference sequence). CDR3 length equals 15 residues. CDR3 amino acids: CATTRDRLAGETQYF. The CDR3 nucleotides read TGTGCCACCACCAGGGACCGACTAGCGGGTGAGACCCAGTACTTC.

The CDR3 spells CASRTGGVWSTDTQYF. The CDR3 coding sequence is TGTGCCAGCCGAACCGGCGGGGTCTGGAGCACAGATACGCAGTATTTT. The rearrangement uses TRBV16 and TRBJ2-3, with D possibly TRBD2 on 6 matching bases. CDR1 is KGHSY, CDR2 FQNENV, per germline. The CDR3 runs 16 residues. Trimming took off 8 bases at V and 0 bases at J, with 18 bases between the two ends.

This chain joins TRBV7-6 and TRBJ2-3; D remains ambiguous. Germline values: CDR1 SGHVS, CDR2 FNYEAQ. The CDR3 consists of 11 residues. V was trimmed by 5 bases and J by 2 bases, leaving 2 bases between them. The chain's CDR3 is CASSDTDTQYF. The CDR3 region has the DNA TGTGCCAGCAGCGACACAGATACGCAGTATTTT.

The chain employs TRBV30 and TRBJ1-1; TRBD1 might be the D (5 bases). The germline CDR1 and CDR2 sequences are GTSNPN and SVGIG (reference sequence). Deletions cut 4 bases from V and 1 base from J, with 10 bases between. The CDR3 covers 13 residues. The CDR3 DNA sequence: TGTGCCTGGAACCGCCAGGGGAACACTGAAGCTTTCTTT. This encodes CAWNRQGNTEAFF.

This clone showed up just once. This sequence joins TRBV5-6 and TRBJ1-1; D is unresolved. This CDR3 contains 16 residues. The V end was cut by 0 bases, the J end by 5 bases, with 17 bases between. In germline, CDR1 is SGHDT, CDR2 YYEEEE. CDR3 nucleotide sequence: TGTGCCAGCAGCTTGGAGGCAGGCGGGCATATGACTGAAGCTTTCTTT. It yields the protein CASSLEAGGHMTEAFF.

This rearrangement joins TRBV28 to TRBJ2-3, with 8 positions matching TRBD2. J was trimmed by 4 bases and V by 3 bases; bases with no gene match: 3. The germline V gene has CDR1 MDHEN and CDR2 SYDVKM. The CDR3 loop spans 14 amino acids. The DNA for the CDR3 is TGTGCCAGCAGTTTCACTAGCGGTTCAGATACGCAGTATTTT. This gives the protein CASSFTSGSDTQYF.

The V call is TRBV30, the J call TRBJ2-1, with TRBD2 identical over 10 bases. This CDR3 spans 14 amino acids. CDR1 and CDR2 (germline): GTSNPN, SVGIG (reference sequence). Trimming cost V 4 bases and J 6 bases; bases outside gene matches: 6. The CDR3 protein is CAWKLAGAPNEQFF. The CDR3 DNA reads TGTGCCTGGAAGCTAGCGGGAGCGCCCAATGAGCAGTTCTTC.

The J gene is TRBJ2-1, the V gene TRBV7-3; 8 bases line up with TRBD2. The germline V gene encodes CDR1 SGHTA and CDR2 FQGTGA. The length of the CDR3 is 14 residues. After removal of 3 bases from V and 7 bases from J, the junction contained 5 bases not matched to a gene. The CDR3 sequence is CASSLAGGHNEQFF. The CDR3 region has the DNA TGTGCCAGCAGCTTGGCGGGAGGCCATAATGAGCAGTTCTTC.

In its sample, this clone was seen once. J is TRBJ2-3 and V is TRBV5-8, with 10 bases that match TRBD1. V shed 8 bases and J 1 base; nucleotides not matched to a gene: 1. CDR3 length: 13 amino acids. CDR1 and CDR2 (germline): SGHTS, YDEGEE. The CDR3 loop is CARGTGGTDTQYF. CDR3 in DNA: TGTGCCAGGGGGACAGGGGGCACAGATACGCAGTATTTT.

The V gene is TRBV28, the J gene TRBJ1-1; possible D gene TRBD1, 6 bases. The CDR3 spans 13 residues. The germline gives CDR1 MDHEN, CDR2 SYDVKM. With 9 bases removed from V and 0 bases from J, the gap between germline ends came to 11 bases. The CDR3 sequence is CASWGQMNTEAFF. Written as DNA, the CDR3 is TGTGCCAGTTGGGGACAAATGAACACTGAAGCTTTCTTT. Full variable domain (remainder filled in from reference TRBV28 and TRBJ1-1): DVKVTQSSRYLVKRTGEKVFLECVQDMDHENMFWYRQDPGLGLRLIYFSYDVKMKEKGDIPEGYSVSREKKERFSLILESASTNQTSMYLCASWGQMNTEAFFGQGTRLTVV.

The chain is built from TRBV6-1 and TRBJ1-1; TRBD1 agrees at 7 bases. Trimming removed 8 bases from V and 6 bases from J; junction bases left unmatched: 9. CDR1 and CDR2 from the germline V gene are MNHNS and SASEGT. The CDR3 is 13 amino acids. In DNA form, the CDR3 reads TGTGCCAGCGAAGGGACAGACGATCCTGAAGCTTTCTTT. Its protein product is CASEGTDDPEAFF.

The CDR3 DNA sequence: TGTGCCAGCAGCCCCAGAGGGCGGGAGGGCCTACGGGAGACCCAGTACTTC. Translation gives CASSPRGREGLRETQYF. The V and J genes are TRBV14 and TRBJ2-5; 9 bases align to TRBD2. Trimming took 4 bases from V and 5 from J; bases not matched to a gene: 14. The CDR3 totals 17 residues. Looked up from germline, CDR1 is SGHDN and CDR2 is FVKESK.

The chain links TRBV29-1 to TRBJ2-7, with D perhaps assigned TRBD1 or TRBD2 (5 bases each). V was pared by 3 bases and J by 3 bases, with 15 bases between. Germline V gives CDR1 SQVTM, CDR2 ANQGSEA. The CDR3 consists of 14 residues. The CDR3 DNA reads as TGCAGCGTTGAGTCCGCAGGGACCTTCTACGAGCAGTACTTC. Translated, it gives CSVESAGTFYEQYF.

The chain joins TRBV28 to TRBJ2-7; D gene ambiguous. This CDR3 region has 14 residues. Trimming pared 3 bases from V and 4 bases from J, leaving 13 bases between. Germline CDR1 MDHEN, CDR2 SYDVKM. The CDR3, as DNA: TGTGCCAGCAGTTTTGCATTGGGGATTTACGAGCAGTACTTC. It codes for CASSFALGIYEQYF.

This clone was counted a few times. At one end the junction does not follow the germline gene, possibly because of a read error. The rearrangement links TRBV7-7 to TRBJ2-1; D gene ambiguous. This CDR3 is 13 amino acids long. The germline V gene has CDR1 SSHAT and CDR2 FNYEAQ (reference sequence). CDR3 in amino acids: CASSLAHLGEQFF. CDR3 coding DNA: TGTGCTAGCAGCTTAGCCCACCTCGGCGAGCAGTTCTTC.

The chain links TRBV9 to TRBJ2-2; 9 bases are a match to TRBD2. The CDR3 sequence is 15 residues long. Germline loops: CDR1 SGDLS, CDR2 YYNGEE. V lost 2 bases, J lost 10 bases, and 9 bases stayed unmatched. CDR3 sequence (DNA): TGTGCCAGCAGCGTCTTAGCGGGAGAGGAGAAGGAGCTGTTTTTT. This gives the protein CASSVLAGEEKELFF.

The chain links TRBV7-9 to TRBJ2-5, with D possibly being TRBD1 or TRBD2 (5 bases each). The V and J ends lost 5 bases and 7 bases respectively, with 20 bases between them. This CDR3 region has 15 residues. CDR1 SEHNR and CDR2 FQNEAQ come from the germline V gene (reference sequence). The CDR3 protein is CASSLRDQGKSTQYF. The CDR3 DNA reads as TGTGCCAGCAGCCTTAGGGACCAGGGAAAGTCGACCCAGTACTTC. Looking up the rest from reference TRBV7-9 and TRBJ2-5 gives the full variable domain: DTGVSQNPRHKITKRGQNVTFRCDPISEHNRLYWYRQTLGQGPEFLTYFQNEAQLEKSRLLSDRFSAERPKGSFSTLEIQRTEQGDSAMYLCASSLRDQGKSTQYFGPGTRLLVL.

This clone was counted only a few times. The V and J genes are TRBV28 and TRBJ1-5, with unresolved D. The CDR3 has 12 residues. Trimming shortened V by 6 bases and J by 8 bases, and 11 bases separated the two germline ends. CDR1 and CDR2 (germline): MDHEN, SYDVKM. The CDR3 loop is CASRLGLEPQHF. The CDR3 DNA follows: TGTGCCAGCAGATTAGGGCTGGAGCCCCAGCATTTT.

The CDR3 is CASRTSGRTRETQYF. Here the CDR3 DNA reads TGTGCCAGTAGAACTAGCGGGAGAACTCGGGAGACCCAGTACTTC. The chain carries TRBV19 and TRBJ2-5; 11 bases agree with TRBD2. CDR3 length equals 15 residues. V was pared by 6 bases and J by 5 bases, with 8 bases of the junction left unmatched. Germline V gives CDR1 LNHDA, CDR2 SQIVND (reference sequence).